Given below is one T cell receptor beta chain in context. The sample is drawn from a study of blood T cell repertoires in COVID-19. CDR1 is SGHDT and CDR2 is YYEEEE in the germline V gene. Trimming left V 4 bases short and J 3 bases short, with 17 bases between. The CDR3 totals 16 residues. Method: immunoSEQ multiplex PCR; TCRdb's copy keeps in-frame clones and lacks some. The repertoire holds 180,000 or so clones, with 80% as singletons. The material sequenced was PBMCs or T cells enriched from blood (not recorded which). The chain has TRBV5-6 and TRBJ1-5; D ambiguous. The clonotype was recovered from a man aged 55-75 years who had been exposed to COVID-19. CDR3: CASSNIDVDTNQPQHF. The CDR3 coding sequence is TGTGCCAGCAGCAATATAGATGTCGACACCAATCAGCCCCAGCATTTT.